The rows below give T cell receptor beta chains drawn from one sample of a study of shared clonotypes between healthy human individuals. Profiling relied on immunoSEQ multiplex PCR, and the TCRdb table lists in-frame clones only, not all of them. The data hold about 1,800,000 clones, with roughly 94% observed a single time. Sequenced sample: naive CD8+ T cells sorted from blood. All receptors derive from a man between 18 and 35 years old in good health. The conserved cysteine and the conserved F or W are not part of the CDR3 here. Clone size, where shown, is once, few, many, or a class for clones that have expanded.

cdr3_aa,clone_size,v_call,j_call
ASSAGAFGGGELF,NA,TRBV9,TRBJ2-2
ASSFPRDRGFGEQY,NA,TRBV28,TRBJ2-7
ATADSGTENTEAF,NA,TRBV25-1,TRBJ1-1
ASSLYPDSYEQY,NA,TRBV27,TRBJ2-7
ASSQFGEYEQY,NA,TRBV14,TRBJ2-7
ASSQEMSAYEQY,NA,TRBV4-2,TRBJ2-7
ASSQDFWDEGTNTEAF,NA,TRBV4-2,TRBJ1-1
ASSPSVYNEQF,NA,TRBV6-5,TRBJ2-1
ASSSDRVAYNEQF,NA,TRBV11-2,TRBJ2-1
ASSIGWGGSNEQF,NA,TRBV6-6,TRBJ2-1
AWSVIAPNEQF,once,TRBV30,TRBJ2-1
ATSSQGDWQPQH,once,TRBV15,TRBJ1-5
ASSLTQRDYGYT,NA,TRBV28,TRBJ1-2
SVLDRDYGYT,NA,TRBV29-1,TRBJ1-2